The clone carrying this T cell receptor beta chain occurred once. These data are taken from a study of cytomegalovirus exposure and HLA in healthy donors. The CDR3 covers 15 residues. V was trimmed by 6 bases and J by 3 bases, leaving 18 bases between them. CDR1 and CDR2 (germline): SGHAT, FQNNGV. Using immunoSEQ multiplex PCR, the repertoire was profiled, and TCRdb retains in-frame clones only, with some absent. The repertoire holds some 90,000 clones, with roughly 90% as singletons. The chain has TRBV11-2 and TRBJ2-7; TRBD1 might be the D (7 bases). The clonotype comes from a man aged 18-30 years in good health and CMV-seropositive. Source material: PBMCs. CDR3 region: CASSPNRQGGYEQYF. CDR3 nucleotides: TGTGCCAGCAGTCCTAACCGACAGGGAGGCTACGAGCAGTACTTC.